Each of the 10 T cell receptor beta chains below was sequenced from the same sample in a study of neurological immune-mediated disorders. Each CDR3 protein gets one entry after TCRdb re-called the 5' RACE reads with MiXCR. The sample contains approximately 25,000 distinct CDR3 sequences, 20% to 25% of which appear only once. The sample was PBMCs. These receptors came from a woman in her fifties or sixties in good health.

This clonotype was counted at least ten times. V and J are TRBV5-1 and TRBJ1-2; D may be TRBD1 (5 bases). The CDR3 extends over 13 amino acids. Per germline, CDR1 SGHRS and CDR2 YFSETQ. Trimming cost V 2 bases and J 11 bases, with 16 bases left between them. CDR3 coding DNA: TGCGCCAGCAGCTTCCCCTGGGCCGCAGGGTACACCTTC. It encodes CASSFPWAAGYTF.

The V gene is TRBV7-9, the J gene TRBJ2-6; weak D call: TRBD1 (6 bases). This CDR3 contains 17 residues. The V end was cut by 4 bases, the J end by 0 bases, with 13 bases between. Germline assignment: CDR1 SEHNR and CDR2 FQNEAQ (reference sequence). CDR3 amino acids: CASSYGQPGSGANVLTF. The CDR3 DNA follows: TGTGCCAGCAGCTACGGACAGCCTGGCTCTGGGGCCAACGTCCTGACTTTC.

This clonotype has at least ten counts. The chain links TRBV7-6 to TRBJ2-1; D is perhaps TRBD2 (6 bases). Germline values: CDR1 SGHVS, CDR2 FNYEAQ. Trimming shortened V by 2 bases and J by 4 bases, and 21 bases separated the two germline ends. This CDR3 has 18 residues. The DNA of the CDR3 is TGTGCCAGCAGCTTAAGACCCCCGGGGGACGACTTATACAATGAGCAGTTCTTC. Amino acids: CASSLRPPGDDLYNEQFF.

This clonotype was counted many times. The chain recombines TRBV11-2 with TRBJ2-1, with 11 positions matching TRBD2. V was clipped by 0 bases and J by 5 bases; unmatched bases: 6. The CDR3 is 17 residues long. The germline V gene encodes CDR1 SGHAT and CDR2 FQNNGV. CDR3 sequence reads: CASSLDKGTSGDNEQFF. For the CDR3, the DNA is TGTGCCAGCAGCTTAGATAAAGGGACTAGCGGTGACAATGAGCAGTTCTTC.

This clonotype was counted many times. The chain employs TRBV28 and TRBJ2-1; D perhaps matches TRBD1 (5 bases). This CDR3 region has 13 residues. Germline-derived CDR1 and CDR2 are MDHEN and SYDVKM. Trimming removed 5 bases from V and 8 bases from J, with 13 bases in between. CDR3 amino acids: CASSASGYHEQFF. The DNA for the CDR3 is TGTGCCAGCAGTGCTTCAGGGTACCATGAGCAGTTCTTC.

This clonotype showed up many times. The chain uses TRBV6-2 or TRBV6-3 and TRBJ1-1; D might be TRBD1 (5 bases). V gave up 2 bases and J gave up 5 bases, with 9 bases separating them. The CDR3 spans 13 residues. Germline V gives CDR1 MNHEY, CDR2 SVGEGT. CDR3 sequence: CASSYVWGTEAFF. The CDR3 bases are TGTGCCAGCAGTTACGTCTGGGGGACTGAAGCTTTCTTT.

This clonotype was seen repeatedly, ten times or more. This rearrangement joins TRBV20-1 to TRBJ2-1; 7 bases line up with TRBD1. The germline gives CDR1 DFQATT, CDR2 SNEGSKA (reference sequence). CDR3 length: 11 residues. The V gene end was trimmed by 4 bases and the J gene end by 13 bases; junction bases not matched to a gene: 7. The CDR3 protein is CSATDRDDQFF. The DNA of the CDR3 is TGCAGTGCTACCGACAGGGACGATCAGTTCTTC.

To note about this clonotype: A junction boundary mismatches the germline segment, possibly from a read error. This rearrangement joins TRBV4-2 to TRBJ1-2; D may be TRBD1 (5 bases). CDR3 size: 15 residues. Germline V gene sequence: CDR1 LGHNA, CDR2 YNFKEQ. This chain's CDR3 is CGSSQDRAGNYGYTF. Written as DNA, the CDR3 is TGTGGCAGCAGTCAAGATCGCGCAGGGAACTATGGCTACACCTTC.

This clonotype appeared many times. The CDR3 DNA follows: TGCAGTGGGGCGGGAGGTTTGAATGAGCAGTTCTTC. Residues: CSGAGGLNEQFF. The chain has TRBV20-1 and TRBJ2-1; 8 bases are shared with TRBD2. V was pared by 7 bases and J by 7 bases, with 6 bases of the junction left unmatched. The CDR3 runs to 12 residues. CDR1 is DFQATT, CDR2 SNEGSKA, per germline (reference sequence).

This clonotype was counted ten times or more. The gene calls are TRBV5-1 and TRBJ2-7, with 13 bases matching TRBD2. Germline V gene lookup returns CDR1 SGHRS and CDR2 YFSETQ. The junction had 12 bases not matched to a gene; V was cut back by 4 bases and J by 5 bases. The CDR3 contains 17 residues. Here the CDR3 DNA reads TGCGCCAGCAGCCCAACTCCGGGACTAGCGGGATCCCACGAGCAGTACTTC. Its protein is CASSPTPGLAGSHEQYF.